The 13 T cell receptor beta chains listed next were all sequenced from one sample in a study of blood T cell repertoires in COVID-19. Libraries were prepared by immunoSEQ multiplex PCR; TCRdb keeps only in-frame clonotypes and omits some of them. The top ten clones hold approximately 2.3% of a sample with about 60,000 clones, around 90% of them seen once. Sequencing was performed on peripheral blood. These receptors originate from a man in his fifties or sixties with acute or convalescent COVID-19.

J is TRBJ1-1 and V is TRBV19, with D uncertain. Germline V gene sequence: CDR1 LNHDA, CDR2 SQIVND (reference sequence). The V end was cut by 6 bases, the J end by 1 base, with 9 bases between. This CDR3 comprises 13 residues. CDR3 amino acids: CASRSPGNTEAFF. In DNA form, the CDR3 reads TGTGCCAGTAGGTCCCCAGGGAACACTGAAGCTTTCTTT.

The chain carries TRBV2 and TRBJ2-5; 9 bases agree with TRBD2. Per germline, CDR1 SNHLY and CDR2 FYNNEI. The CDR3 is 15 residues long. Trimming cost V 5 bases and J 4 bases; bases outside gene matches: 8. The DNA for the CDR3 is TGTGCCAGCAGTATCCGGACTAGCGAGAGAGAGACCCAGTACTTC. This sequence encodes CASSIRTSERETQYF.

The table lists this clone with a count of one. The V call is TRBV30, the J call TRBJ1-6; D gene uncertain. From germline, CDR1 is GTSNPN and CDR2 SVGIG (reference sequence). The CDR3 extends over 15 amino acids. V lost 0 bases to trimming and J lost 9 bases, with 15 bases between them. The CDR3 region is CAWSVTTRMASPLHF. The CDR3 DNA reads as TGTGCCTGGAGTGTCACTACAAGAATGGCTTCACCCCTCCACTTT.

This clone has a single count. This chain uses TRBV12-5 with TRBJ1-5, with 9 positions matching TRBD1. Germline assignment: CDR1 LGHNT and CDR2 FRNRAP. The CDR3 totals 19 residues. The V gene end was trimmed by 5 bases and the J gene end by 2 bases; junction bases not matched to a gene: 16. This CDR3 is CASGPIGTGPAPGNQPQHF. CDR3 coding DNA: TGTGCTAGTGGTCCCATCGGGACAGGGCCCGCGCCTGGCAATCAGCCCCAGCATTTT.

The CDR3 loop is CASSIPPGTGLYGYTF. DNA for the CDR3: TGTGCCAGCAGCATACCGCCCGGGACAGGACTTTATGGCTACACCTTC. V gene TRBV7-3 combines with J gene TRBJ1-2; 8 positions match TRBD1. V lost 5 bases, J lost 5 bases, and 13 bases stayed unmatched. There are 16 residues in the CDR3. From germline, CDR1 is SGHTA and CDR2 FQGTGA.

CDR3 DNA: TGTGCCAGCAGCCAAGAGTTCTTTCTCTCTGGGGCCAACGTCCTGACTTTC. It codes for CASSQEFFLSGANVLTF. The V and J genes are TRBV14 and TRBJ2-6, with no clear D. Germline lookup yields CDR1 SGHDN and CDR2 FVKESK. The CDR3 loop spans 17 amino acids. With 0 bases removed from V and 0 bases from J, the gap between germline ends came to 9 bases.

V is TRBV6-1 and J is TRBJ2-2; the D is unclear. V was shortened by 0 bases and J by 6 bases, with 8 bases between the two germline ends. The CDR3 spans 14 residues. Germline loops: CDR1 MNHNS, CDR2 SASEGT. CDR3 sequence reads: CASSEARSAGELFF. CDR3 coding DNA: TGTGCCAGCAGTGAAGCGAGGAGCGCCGGGGAGCTGTTTTTT.

Here the CDR3 DNA reads TGTGCCAGCAGTGAACCAGGGAACACTGAAGCTTTCTTT. Translation gives CASSEPGNTEAFF. The chain recombines TRBV2 with TRBJ1-1; D is unclear. Germline V gene data show CDR1 as SNHLY and CDR2 as FYNNEI. This CDR3 has 13 amino acids. V lost 2 bases and J 1 base, leaving 5 bases between the germline ends.

V and J are TRBV27 and TRBJ2-7; TRBD2 matches at 7 bases. Germline CDR1 reads MNHEY; CDR2 reads SMNVEV (reference sequence). The CDR3 covers 15 residues. V shed 5 bases, J shed 3 bases, and the junction held 10 bases outside the gene matches. Here the CDR3 DNA reads TGTGCCAGCAGTCCTTCTAGCGGAACTTTCTACGAGCAGTACTTC. Translating it yields CASSPSSGTFYEQYF.

V usage is TRBV5-1 and J usage is TRBJ2-6; D might be TRBD1 (5 bases). Trimming cost V 3 bases and J 2 bases, with 12 bases left between them. The CDR3 loop spans 16 amino acids. Germline CDR1 and CDR2: SGHRS and YFSETQ. CDR3: CASSYMGPTGANVLTF. CDR3 DNA: TGCGCCAGCAGCTACATGGGGCCCACTGGGGCCAACGTCCTGACTTTC.

J is TRBJ2-5 and V is TRBV11-2; the D gene is possibly TRBD1 (5 bases). The CDR3 is made up of 14 amino acids. Germline assignment: CDR1 SGHAT and CDR2 FQNNGV. V gave up 2 bases and J gave up 1 base, with 8 bases separating them. CDR3 nucleotide sequence: TGTGCCAGCAGCTTACAGGGTTTCCAAGAGACCCAGTACTTC. Its protein is CASSLQGFQETQYF.

The chain has TRBV7-3 and TRBJ2-3; 8 nucleotides match TRBD2. Trimming at V came to 2 bases and at J to 2 bases, leaving 9 bases not matched to a gene. This CDR3 has 17 residues. Germline values: CDR1 SGHTA, CDR2 FQGTGA. The CDR3 DNA is TGTGCCAGCAGCTTACTTGGAGCGGGAGCGCTCACAGATACGCAGTATTTT. Translating it yields CASSLLGAGALTDTQYF.

This chain connects TRBV27 to TRBJ2-7; TRBD1 aligns across 9 bases. Germline CDR1 MNHEY, CDR2 SMNVEV (reference sequence). J was trimmed by 0 bases and V by 6 bases; bases with no gene match: 3. The CDR3 is 14 amino acids. CDR3 residues: CASRPTGGSYEQYF. The CDR3, as DNA: TGTGCCAGCAGACCGACAGGGGGCTCCTACGAGCAGTACTTC.